The next 24 T cell receptor beta chains were all read from a single sample in a study of beta chain features in type 1 diabetes. Broader study findings: Shortening that was moderate but significant affected the TCRB CDR3s of Type 1 diabetes patients in all four CD4+ subsets.

The whole isolated RNA underwent reverse transcription, so sequencing captured expressed TCRB transcripts. Method: immunoSEQ multiplex PCR; TCRdb's copy keeps in-frame clones and lacks some. The table has roughly 700,000 clones, 13% seen once; the top ten hold 0.02% to 0.025%. These receptors' antigens are unknown. Specimen: naive CD4+ T cells from blood. Receptor source: a young man with type 1 diabetes.

The rearrangement links TRBV6-6 to TRBJ2-2; maybe TRBD2 (6 bases). Per the germline V gene, CDR1 is MNHNY and CDR2 is SVGAGI (reference sequence). The ends were cut back, 8 bases at V and 7 bases at J, with 14 bases in the middle. The length of the CDR3 is 13 residues. This chain's CDR3 is CASFQGGGGELFF. In nucleotides, the CDR3 is TGTGCCAGCTTCCAGGGAGGTGGCGGGGAGCTGTTTTTT.

The chain employs TRBV5-1 and TRBJ2-1; D remains unclear. Trimming cost V 4 bases and J 4 bases, with 12 bases left between them. Germline loops: CDR1 SGHRS, CDR2 YFSETQ. The CDR3 runs 14 residues. The CDR3 nucleotides read TGCGCCAGCAGCCCTTCATCCGGATACAATGAGCAGTTCTTC. Its protein is CASSPSSGYNEQFF.

This clone was seen a few times. The V and J genes are TRBV29-1 and TRBJ2-7; D gene unclear. This CDR3 spans 14 amino acids. V lost 3 bases to trimming and J lost 2 bases, with 14 bases between them. Germline V gene data show CDR1 as SQVTM and CDR2 as ANQGSEA. CDR3 DNA: TGCAGCGTTGATGAAAGGCCTACTACCTACGAGCAGTACTTC. Its translation is CSVDERPTTYEQYF.

The chain uses TRBV27 and TRBJ2-2; possible D gene TRBD1, 6 bases. Germline CDR1 and CDR2: MNHEY and SMNVEV (reference sequence). There are 12 residues in the CDR3. Trimming removed 8 bases from V and 7 bases from J, with 11 bases in between. CDR3 in amino acids: CASATGLGELFF. The CDR3 DNA follows: TGTGCCAGCGCCACAGGGCTCGGGGAGCTGTTTTTT.

The chain joins TRBV7-9 to TRBJ1-1, with D maybe TRBD1 (5 bases). The V and J ends lost 0 bases and 5 bases respectively, with 7 bases between them. The CDR3 length is 13 residues. Germline CDR1 reads SEHNR; CDR2 reads FQNEAQ (reference sequence). CDR3: CASSLAGATEAFF. The CDR3, as DNA: TGTGCCAGCAGCTTAGCTGGGGCAACTGAAGCTTTCTTT.

The gene calls are TRBV29-1 and TRBJ1-6; 7 bases line up with TRBD1. The CDR3 consists of 12 residues. Per germline, CDR1 SQVTM and CDR2 ANQGSEA. Trimming at V came to 5 bases and at J to 6 bases, leaving 1 base not matched to a gene. DNA for the CDR3: TGCAGCGTTAGGGACAGTAATTCACCCCTCCACTTT. This encodes CSVRDSNSPLHF.

The gene calls are TRBV27 and TRBJ2-7; 10 positions agree with TRBD1. V lost 10 bases, J lost 0 bases, and 15 bases stayed unmatched. The CDR3 sequence is 17 residues long. Germline V gene sequence: CDR1 MNHEY, CDR2 SMNVEV (reference sequence). The CDR3 DNA reads TGTGCCACCACCCGATTGACCGGGACAGGGGCCTCCTACGAGCAGTACTTC. This translates into CATTRLTGTGASYEQYF.

The J gene is TRBJ2-6, the V gene TRBV13; 7 bases match TRBD2. Germline values: CDR1 PRHDT, CDR2 FYEKMQ (reference sequence). The CDR3 consists of 17 residues. Trimming took 3 bases from V and 0 from J; bases not matched to a gene: 5. The chain's CDR3 is CASSFRGGSSGANVLTF. CDR3 DNA sequence: TGTGCCAGCAGCTTCCGCGGGGGAAGCTCTGGGGCCAACGTCCTGACTTTC.

This clone was detected only a few times. This chain connects TRBV6-1 to TRBJ1-2; D unresolved. The CDR3 consists of 15 residues. From germline, CDR1 is MNHNS and CDR2 SASEGT. V was shortened by 1 base and J by 4 bases, with 13 bases between the two germline ends. CDR3 loop: CASSEGIVRSYGYTF. CDR3 coding DNA: TGTGCCAGCAGTGAAGGTATAGTCCGATCCTATGGCTACACCTTC.

The chain uses TRBV15 and TRBJ1-2; a possible D gene is TRBD1 (5 bases). The V gene's germline CDR1 is LNHNV and CDR2 YYDKDF (reference sequence). The V end lost 0 bases, the J end lost 3 bases, and 8 bases lay between the germline ends. The CDR3 is 14 amino acids. The CDR3 sequence: CATSRDLTDYGYTF. In nucleotides, the CDR3 is TGTGCCACCAGCAGAGATTTGACAGACTATGGCTACACCTTC.

This clone was found a few times. The V call is TRBV5-1, the J call TRBJ1-6, with 7 bases aligning to TRBD1. Trimming removed 1 base from V and 10 bases from J; junction bases left unmatched: 14. CDR1 is SGHRS and CDR2 is YFSETQ in the germline V gene. This CDR3 contains 17 residues. The CDR3 DNA follows: TGCGCCAGCAGCTTGTACGGGGACAGCTTGGAGGGCTCACCCCTCCACTTT. Encoded protein: CASSLYGDSLEGSPLHF. Using reference TRBV5-1 and TRBJ1-6 for the parts outside the CDR3, the full variable domain is KAGVTQTPRYLIKTRGQQVTLSCSPISGHRSVSWYQQTPGQGLQFLFEYFSETQRNKGNFPGRFSGRQFSNSRSEMNVSTLELGDSALYLCASSLYGDSLEGSPLHFGNGTRLTVT.

This clone has just one count. The CDR3 bases are TGTGCCAGCAGCCTCCTGGGGGCCCAAGAGACCCAGTACTTC. Translated, it gives CASSLLGAQETQYF. The V call is TRBV5-6, the J call TRBJ2-5, with a weak D call TRBD1 (6 bases). The germline V gene encodes CDR1 SGHDT and CDR2 YYEEEE. The CDR3 contains 14 residues. Trimming shortened V by 4 bases and J by 1 base, and 11 bases separated the two germline ends.

A few counts support this clone. The chain uses TRBV7-2 and TRBJ1-2; 7 bases agree with TRBD1. V lost 3 bases and J lost 3; bases outside the gene matches: 1. The V gene's germline CDR1 is SGHTA and CDR2 FQGNSA. The CDR3 runs 13 residues. The CDR3 is CASSFDRDYGYTF. Here the CDR3 DNA reads TGTGCCAGCAGCTTCGACAGGGACTATGGCTACACCTTC.

This chain joins TRBV11-3 and TRBJ1-5, with 8 bases matching TRBD1. In germline, CDR1 is SGHNT, CDR2 YENEEA. This CDR3 contains 19 residues. With V trimmed by 6 bases and J by 2 bases, 18 bases remained unmatched. CDR3: CASRPTTQDRGRGNQPQHF. DNA of the CDR3: TGTGCCAGCAGGCCGACTACTCAAGACAGGGGAAGGGGCAATCAGCCCCAGCATTTT.

There are a few counts of this clone. The V and J genes are TRBV15 and TRBJ2-1; 8 bases agree with TRBD2. The CDR3 has 19 amino acids. CDR1 and CDR2 from the germline V gene are LNHNV and YYDKDF (reference sequence). The V and J ends lost 0 bases and 8 bases, in that order; junction bases with no gene match: 18. CDR3: CATSRDIRLAGIPNHEQFF. CDR3 sequence (DNA): TGTGCCACCAGCAGAGATATACGCCTAGCGGGTATCCCGAACCATGAGCAGTTCTTC.

This chain connects TRBV7-9 to TRBJ2-1; 9 nucleotides agree with TRBD1. The CDR3 sequence is 14 residues long. Germline loops: CDR1 SEHNR, CDR2 FQNEAQ (reference sequence). Losses at the gene ends were 0 bases for V and 14 bases for J; bases not matched to a gene: 8. The DNA for the CDR3 is TGTGCCAGCAGCTTAGCAGCCTCCGGGACAGGGAAGTTCTTC. Translation gives CASSLAASGTGKFF.

The chain uses TRBV4-1 and TRBJ1-6; D is unresolved. From germline, CDR1 is MGHRA and CDR2 YSYEKL. This CDR3 has 14 residues. Trimming shortened V by 1 base and J by 10 bases, and 11 bases separated the two germline ends. CDR3 in amino acids: CASSQVQWESPLHF. The CDR3 nucleotides are TGCGCCAGCAGCCAAGTTCAATGGGAATCACCCCTCCACTTT.

This clone was found a few times. The rearrangement links TRBV5-1 to TRBJ2-3; TRBD1 or TRBD2 may be the D gene (5 bases each). Germline V gives CDR1 SGHRS, CDR2 YFSETQ. Deletions cut 7 bases from V and 0 bases from J, with 12 bases between. The CDR3 runs 14 residues. The CDR3 DNA sequence: TGCGCCAGCGTTGGGGGAATGAGCACAGATACGCAGTATTTT. Its translation: CASVGGMSTDTQYF.

This clone has a handful of counts. This rearrangement joins TRBV2 to TRBJ1-5; D gene unclear. Germline CDR1 is SNHLY and CDR2 is FYNNEI. V was pared by 4 bases and J by 3 bases, with 19 bases between. CDR3 length equals 17 residues. The CDR3 spells CASSVLNIYGDNQPQHF. The CDR3 region has the DNA TGTGCCAGCAGTGTACTAAACATTTACGGGGACAATCAGCCCCAGCATTTT.

The chain is built from TRBV10-3 and TRBJ2-5; no reliable D call. CDR1 is ENHRY, CDR2 SYGVKD, per germline. The CDR3 is 13 amino acids. V was shortened by 3 bases and J by 5 bases, with 10 bases between the two germline ends. CDR3 sequence reads: CAISDGFGETQYF. Written as DNA, the CDR3 is TGTGCCATCAGTGACGGGTTCGGGGAGACCCAGTACTTC.

This clone was counted between two and nine times. V is TRBV14 and J is TRBJ2-5; a possible D gene is TRBD1 (5 bases). The CDR3 is made up of 13 amino acids. Germline values: CDR1 SGHDN, CDR2 FVKESK. Trimming took off 1 base at V and 2 bases at J, with 5 bases between the two ends. The CDR3 reads CASSQAGQETQYF. In nucleotides, the CDR3 is TGTGCCAGCAGCCAAGCAGGGCAAGAGACCCAGTACTTC.

This clone was detected only a few times. The rearrangement links TRBV2 to TRBJ1-1, with 10 bases aligning to TRBD1. Per germline, CDR1 SNHLY and CDR2 FYNNEI. The junction had 12 bases not matched to a gene; V was cut back by 5 bases and J by 3 bases. The CDR3 length is 17 residues. Written as DNA, the CDR3 is TGTGCCAGCAGTCTTCGACAGGGGGCCTTAACGGACACTGAAGCTTTCTTT. It translates to CASSLRQGALTDTEAFF.

Here the CDR3 reads CASTSSNQPQHF. DNA for the CDR3: TGTGCCAGTACTAGCAGCAATCAGCCCCAGCATTTT. The chain couples TRBV19 to TRBJ1-5; D is unresolved. The V gene's germline CDR1 is LNHDA and CDR2 SQIVND (reference sequence). The CDR3 is made up of 12 amino acids. Trimming pared 7 bases from V and 1 base from J, leaving 5 bases between.

This chain connects TRBV12-5 to TRBJ2-7; D call uncertain. This CDR3 comprises 13 residues. Between the trimmed V and J ends, which lost 7 bases and 5 bases, there was a span of 15 bases. The germline CDR1 and CDR2 sequences are LGHNT and FRNRAP. The DNA of the CDR3 is TGTGCTAGTGTTCACCCCGCGAGTCACGAGCAGTACTTC. Protein product: CASVHPASHEQYF. The full variable domain, its missing parts supplied by reference TRBV12-5 and TRBJ2-7, is DARVTQTPRHKVTEMGQEVTMRCQPILGHNTVFWYRQTMMQGLELLAYFRNRAPLDDSGMPKDRFSAEMPDATLATLKIQPSEPRDSAVYFCASVHPASHEQYFGPGTRLTVT.